The 11 T cell receptor beta chains below come from one sample, sequenced in a study of cytomegalovirus exposure and HLA in healthy donors (dated by TCRdb to 2016 to 2017). The library was generated by the immunoSEQ multiplex PCR assay. For the multiplex PCR, a mixture combining 60 forward primers for TCR Vbeta segments and 13 reverse primers for TCR Jbeta segments was used. The clones in this table, taken by TCRdb from immuneACCESS, are in-frame only. Not every clone is retained; where verified, under half of the shortfall comes from an unresolved V gene, and the cause of the rest is unknown. This sample has roughly 180,000 clones in its table, and roughly four fifths of those were observed once. 2.9% of the sample is held by the ten biggest clonotypes. Sequenced: PBMCs. These receptors all stem from a male donor in good health and CMV-seronegative.

The gene calls are TRBV5-1 and TRBJ2-1; perhaps TRBD1 as D (6 bases). The CDR3 extends over 14 amino acids. CDR1 SGHRS and CDR2 YFSETQ come from the germline V gene. The ends were cut back, 1 base at V and 6 bases at J, with 11 bases in the middle. CDR3 sequence reads: CASSLMGAGNEQFF. The CDR3 DNA follows: TGCGCCAGCAGCTTGATGGGGGCTGGCAATGAGCAGTTCTTC.

This chain joins TRBV9 and TRBJ2-3, with TRBD1 matching 9 bases. The CDR3 is 17 amino acids. With V trimmed by 0 bases and J by 4 bases, 9 bases remained unmatched. The germline V gene has CDR1 SGDLS and CDR2 YYNGEE. The CDR3 nucleotides are TGTGCCAGCAGCGTAGTGGGGGGACAGGGAGGCGCAGATACGCAGTATTTT. Protein product: CASSVVGGQGGADTQYF.

The chain has TRBV6-1 and TRBJ2-5, with D hard to call. V gave up 6 bases and J gave up 5 bases, with 13 bases separating them. The V gene's germline CDR1 is MNHNS and CDR2 SASEGT. The CDR3 runs 13 residues. CDR3 loop: CASRPARSETQYF. As DNA, the CDR3 is TGTGCCAGCAGGCCCGCGAGGAGTGAGACCCAGTACTTC.

Remarks on this clone: The missing conserved phenylalanine or tryptophan at the end of this CDR3 makes a read error likely. The V gene is TRBV7-9, the J gene TRBJ2-7, with 8 bases identical to TRBD2. V lost 5 bases to trimming and J lost 2 bases; unmatched junction nucleotides: 8. The germline CDR1 and CDR2 sequences are SEHNR and FQNEAQ (reference sequence). This CDR3 is 15 amino acids long. Here the CDR3 DNA reads TGTGCCAGCAGCCCGCCGCTAGCGGGTCCCTACGAGCAGTACTCC. Translated: CASSPPLAGPYEQYS.

The chain combines TRBV4-1 with TRBJ2-2; D call uncertain. The germline V gene encodes CDR1 MGHRA and CDR2 YSYEKL. The CDR3 has 14 residues. Trimming removed 4 bases from V and 5 bases from J, with 11 bases in between. This CDR3 reads CASSLPEKTGELFF. The CDR3 DNA reads as TGCGCCAGCAGCCTACCTGAGAAGACCGGGGAGCTGTTTTTT.

This clone was found once. This sequence joins TRBV11-2 and TRBJ1-6, with unresolved D. Trimming removed 5 bases from V and 10 bases from J, with 15 bases in between. This CDR3 has 14 amino acids. From germline, CDR1 is SGHAT and CDR2 FQNNGV. The CDR3 DNA follows: TGTGCCAGCAGCCCTAATACGCCGGGGTCACCCCTCCACTTT. Its protein is CASSPNTPGSPLHF.

The chain joins TRBV6-1 to TRBJ2-1; tentative D call: TRBD1 (5 bases). Between the trimmed V and J ends, which lost 3 bases and 0 bases, there was a span of 15 bases. This CDR3 comprises 17 residues. The germline V gene has CDR1 MNHNS and CDR2 SASEGT. CDR3 sequence: CASSDGAYPSSYNEQFF. CDR3 nucleotides: TGTGCCAGCAGTGATGGGGCCTATCCGAGCTCCTACAATGAGCAGTTCTTC.

V usage is TRBV28 and J usage is TRBJ2-2; possible D gene TRBD2, 7 bases. Germline V CDR1 and CDR2: MDHEN, SYDVKM. CDR3 length equals 18 residues. Between the trimmed V and J ends, which lost 3 bases and 2 bases, there was a span of 19 bases. The CDR3 DNA reads as TGTGCCAGCAGTTTGGGGGGGGCGACAACCTCCAACACCGGGGAGCTGTTTTTT. This encodes CASSLGGATTSNTGELFF.

This chain uses TRBV6-6 with TRBJ1-2; D remains unclear. The CDR3 covers 11 residues. Trimming took 7 bases from V and 4 from J, leaving 7 bases between them. Germline V gene data show CDR1 as MNHNY and CDR2 as SVGAGI (reference sequence). The CDR3 loop reads CASTEGYGYTF. The CDR3 bases are TGTGCCAGCACGGAGGGCTATGGCTACACCTTC.

This chain connects TRBV7-2 to TRBJ1-5, with a weak D call TRBD1 (6 bases). The germline CDR1 and CDR2 sequences are SGHTA and FQGNSA. The CDR3 has 13 amino acids. V was trimmed by 6 bases and J by 7 bases, leaving 13 bases between them. CDR3 DNA: TGTGCCAGCAGTGGACAGCACGGGCAGCCCCAGCATTTT. It yields the protein CASSGQHGQPQHF.

This clone was seen a handful of times. The chain is built from TRBV11-2 and TRBJ1-5; D is perhaps TRBD1 (6 bases). The CDR3 runs to 14 residues. V lost 5 bases to trimming and J lost 7 bases, with 15 bases between them. The germline CDR1 and CDR2 sequences are SGHAT and FQNNGV. The CDR3 region has the DNA TGTGCCAGCAGCATAGGGACACCGCGGCAGCCCCAGCATTTT. Its translation: CASSIGTPRQPQHF.